This paragraph covers one T cell receptor beta chain sequence. Its antigen is as yet unknown. This sample was taken from a study of siplizumab effects on memory and regulatory T cells. Study-wide results and limits: No assignable naive or memory phenotype existed for roughly 80-96% of proliferating CD4+ or CD8+ clones. The study found that mappable alloreactive CD4+ clones averaged roughly 75% Treg-derived with siplizumab and roughly 27% in controls.

Libraries were prepared by immunoSEQ multiplex PCR; TCRdb keeps only in-frame clonotypes and omits some of them. The sample yields 85,000 or so clones, roughly 94% seen once. The germline V gene encodes CDR1 SGHNT and CDR2 YYREEE (reference sequence). Unmatched junction bases numbered 8, after V lost 4 bases and J lost 4 bases. The CDR3 spans 16 residues. What was sequenced was CD8+ T cells sorted from blood. The chain is built from TRBV5-4 and TRBJ2-1; 10 positions match TRBD1. This TCR was recovered from a human donor in good health. CDR3 in DNA: TGTGCCAGCAGCAGATTTGGACAGGGGGAGTACAATGAGCAGTTCTTC. Translation gives CASSRFGQGEYNEQFF.